One sample yielded the 17 T cell receptor beta chains listed below, sequenced in a study of T cell responses to AZD1222 COVID-19 vaccine. Produced via immunoSEQ multiplex PCR; TCRdb's table is partial and in-frame only. Among approximately 100,000 clones listed, 75% to 90% were seen once. Sequencing was performed on peripheral blood, taken on day 0 of AZD1222 vaccination. The receptor source for this set is an adult in good health.

V is TRBV5-1 and J is TRBJ1-2; D unresolved. The germline gives CDR1 SGHRS, CDR2 YFSETQ. The CDR3 spans 13 residues. V was cut by 0 bases and J by 8 bases, with 11 bases left in between. CDR3: CASSLDSQSGYTF. CDR3 bases: TGCGCCAGCAGCTTGGACTCCCAATCAGGCTACACCTTC.

The chain couples TRBV2 to TRBJ2-3; 7 positions agree with TRBD2. V gave up 6 bases and J gave up 3 bases; unmatched junction bases: 6. The CDR3 totals 14 residues. From germline, CDR1 is SNHLY and CDR2 FYNNEI. The DNA for the CDR3 is TGTGCCAGCAGCGGACTAGGGTGGACAGATACGCAGTATTTT. It specifies CASSGLGWTDTQYF.

The DNA for the CDR3 is TGTGCCAGCAGGACGGTAGCCTACGAGCAGTACTTC. Its translation: CASRTVAYEQYF. V is TRBV2 and J is TRBJ2-7; D not certain. The CDR3 is 12 amino acids. Trimming removed 6 bases at V and 2 bases at J, with 8 bases between. The germline V gene encodes CDR1 SNHLY and CDR2 FYNNEI.

V usage is TRBV10-1 and J usage is TRBJ2-3; 10 bases map to TRBD2. The CDR3 totals 15 residues. Germline V gives CDR1 WNHNN, CDR2 SYGVQD (reference sequence). Trimming took 6 bases from V and 2 from J; bases not matched to a gene: 5. The CDR3 loop is CASSGGLANTDTQYF. CDR3 nucleotides: TGCGCCAGCAGCGGGGGACTAGCGAACACAGATACGCAGTATTTT.

V usage is TRBV5-1 and J usage is TRBJ2-3; TRBD2 matches at 8 bases. The CDR3 is 15 residues long. Germline lookup yields CDR1 SGHRS and CDR2 YFSETQ. V gave up 0 bases and J gave up 11 bases; unmatched junction bases: 11. In DNA, the CDR3 is TGCGCCAGCAGCTTGGGGGCGGGAGGAGGTCCAAAGCAGTATTTT. This gives the protein CASSLGAGGGPKQYF.

CDR3 bases: TGTGCCAGCAGAGAGGGGACAGGGAGAGCTTTCTTT. Translation gives CASREGTGRAFF. V and J are TRBV6-5 and TRBJ1-1, with 9 positions matching TRBD1. The CDR3 totals 12 residues. V shed 6 bases and J 10 bases; nucleotides not matched to a gene: 6. Germline loops: CDR1 MNHEY, CDR2 SVGAGI.

This sequence joins TRBV10-3 and TRBJ1-4; perhaps TRBD1 as D (5 bases). Trimming removed 3 bases at V and 2 bases at J, with 16 bases between. Per germline, CDR1 ENHRY and CDR2 SYGVKD. There are 17 residues in the CDR3. CDR3 protein: CAISDAWAGATNEKLFF. The CDR3 DNA reads as TGTGCCATCAGTGATGCCTGGGCCGGGGCGACTAATGAAAAACTGTTTTTT.

This rearrangement joins TRBV29-1 to TRBJ1-1; D is undetermined. V dropped 0 bases and J dropped 8 bases, with 10 bases sitting between them. This CDR3 has 12 residues. CDR1 SQVTM and CDR2 ANQGSEA come from the germline V gene. CDR3 bases: TGCAGCGTTGAAGAGGGTGGCAGAGAAGCTTTCTTT. Its translation is CSVEEGGREAFF.

The rearrangement uses TRBV6-2 or TRBV6-3 and TRBJ2-1, with 11 positions matching TRBD2. CDR3 length equals 14 residues. J gave up 3 bases and V 5 bases, and 0 bases lay outside the gene matches. Germline lookup yields CDR1 MNHEY and CDR2 SVGEGT. The DNA of the CDR3 is TGTGCCAGCAGTGGGACTAGCGGCTACAATGAGCAGTTCTTC. As protein: CASSGTSGYNEQFF.

The chain is built from TRBV4-3 and TRBJ1-1; D perhaps matches TRBD1 (6 bases). Germline V CDR1 and CDR2: LGHNA, YSLEER. The CDR3 is 15 amino acids. The V end lost 5 bases, the J end lost 4 bases, and 17 bases lay between the germline ends. CDR3 sequence (DNA): TGCGCCAGCAGCGAGTTCGACAGGCTCGGCACTGAAGCTTTCTTT. Translating it yields CASSEFDRLGTEAFF.

J is TRBJ2-1 and V is TRBV27, with 8 bases lining up with TRBD1. Germline V gives CDR1 MNHEY, CDR2 SMNVEV (reference sequence). The V segment lost 2 bases and the J segment 9 bases; nucleotides outside the gene matches: 9. CDR3 length equals 15 residues. CDR3: CASSLATGQVGEQFF. Written as DNA, the CDR3 is TGTGCCAGCAGTTTAGCCACGGGACAGGTGGGTGAGCAGTTCTTC.

The chain employs TRBV3-1 (or the pseudogene TRBV3-2) and TRBJ1-6; TRBD1 aligns across 7 bases. The V segment lost 2 bases and the J segment 3 bases; nucleotides outside the gene matches: 7. The germline CDR1 and CDR2 sequences are LGHDT and YNNKEL (reference sequence). The CDR3 is made up of 17 amino acids. CDR3 nucleotides: TGTGCCAGCAGCCAATATACAGGGGCTCGCTATAATTCACCCCTCCACTTT. As protein: CASSQYTGARYNSPLHF.

The rearrangement joins TRBV5-1 to TRBJ2-2, with 9 nucleotides matching TRBD2. CDR1 and CDR2 from the germline V gene are SGHRS and YFSETQ. V lost 5 bases and J lost 5; bases outside the gene matches: 7. The CDR3 has 15 amino acids. CDR3 region: CASSKAGGGTGELFF. DNA for the CDR3: TGCGCCAGCAGTAAAGCGGGAGGAGGGACCGGGGAGCTGTTTTTT. The complete variable domain, with remaining parts taken from reference TRBV5-1 and TRBJ2-2, reads KAGVTQTPRYLIKTRGQQVTLSCSPISGHRSVSWYQQTPGQGLQFLFEYFSETQRNKGNFPGRFSGRQFSNSRSEMNVSTLELGDSALYLCASSKAGGGTGELFFGEGSRLTVL.

The J gene is TRBJ2-5, the V gene TRBV24-1, with a tentative D call TRBD2 (5 bases). The CDR3 is made up of 15 amino acids. With 0 bases removed from V and 5 bases from J, the gap between germline ends came to 12 bases. Germline lookup yields CDR1 KGHDR and CDR2 SFDVKD. This CDR3 reads CATSDLSSRGETQYF. The CDR3 DNA is TGTGCCACCAGTGATTTGTCCAGTCGAGGGGAGACCCAGTACTTC.

CDR3 nucleotides: TGTGCCAGCTCACCATCGACTGGCTATGGCTACACCTTC. This encodes CASSPSTGYGYTF. The chain recombines TRBV18 with TRBJ1-2; D is unresolved. V lost 2 bases, J lost 4 bases, and 8 bases lay in between. This CDR3 spans 13 amino acids. CDR1 and CDR2 (germline): KGHSH, LQKENI.

The V and J genes are TRBV6-6 and TRBJ2-7, with D possibly TRBD2 on 5 matching bases. The CDR3 has 14 amino acids. V shed 5 bases and J shed 4 bases, with 15 bases lying between them. Germline CDR1 is MNHNY and CDR2 is SVGAGI (reference sequence). CDR3 sequence reads: CASSDHRTGYEQYF. CDR3 bases: TGTGCCAGCAGTGACCATCGGACTGGGTACGAGCAGTACTTC.

V and J are TRBV5-8 and TRBJ2-3, with D unclear. The germline V gene encodes CDR1 SGHTS and CDR2 YDEGEE. Trimming shortened V by 4 bases and J by 10 bases, and 16 bases separated the two germline ends. This CDR3 contains 13 residues. CDR3 loop: CASSVKSRRPQYF. The CDR3 DNA reads TGTGCCAGCAGCGTCAAGTCCCGAAGACCGCAGTATTTT.